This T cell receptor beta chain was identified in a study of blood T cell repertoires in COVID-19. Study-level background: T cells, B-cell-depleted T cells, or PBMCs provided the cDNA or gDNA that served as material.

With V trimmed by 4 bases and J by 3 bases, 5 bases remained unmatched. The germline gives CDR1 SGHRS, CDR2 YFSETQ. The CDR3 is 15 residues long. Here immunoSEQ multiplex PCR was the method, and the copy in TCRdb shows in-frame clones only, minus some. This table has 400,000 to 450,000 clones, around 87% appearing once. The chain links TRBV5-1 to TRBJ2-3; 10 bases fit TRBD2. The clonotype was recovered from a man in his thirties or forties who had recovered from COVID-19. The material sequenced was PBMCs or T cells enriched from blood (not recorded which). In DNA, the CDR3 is TGCGCCAGCAGCCAGAGCGGGAGGGAAACAGATACGCAGTATTTT. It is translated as CASSQSGRETDTQYF.